The 8 T cell receptor beta chains given below trace back to one sample, sequenced in a study of cytomegalovirus exposure and HLA in healthy donors. PCR employed 60 Vbeta and 13 Jbeta primers. Sequenced by immunoSEQ multiplex PCR; TCRdb stores in-frame clones only, minus some. This table has 150,000 to 200,000 clones, approximately 77% appearing once. Sequencing input: PBMCs. The receptor set was obtained from a male donor in good health and CMV-seropositive.

V gene TRBV4-3 combines with J gene TRBJ1-2; tentative D call: TRBD1 (5 bases). CDR3 length: 14 residues. The V and J ends lost 3 bases and 8 bases respectively, with 16 bases between them. Germline V gives CDR1 LGHNA, CDR2 YSLEER. As DNA, the CDR3 is TGCGCCAGCAGCCAGGAATTCGGACAAAGAGGCTACACCTTC. This codes for CASSQEFGQRGYTF.

The genes are TRBV10-1 and TRBJ1-2; no clear D. From germline, CDR1 is WNHNN and CDR2 SYGVQD (reference sequence). Trimming stripped 0 bases from V and 3 bases from J, with 5 bases between. The CDR3 consists of 13 residues. CDR3 nucleotides: TGCGCCAGCAGTGAGTCGCAGGACTATGGCTACACCTTC. Protein: CASSESQDYGYTF.

The V gene is TRBV11-1, the J gene TRBJ2-3; D is unresolved. The CDR3 totals 11 residues. V was clipped by 3 bases and J by 6 bases, with 4 bases between them. The germline CDR1 and CDR2 sequences are SGHAT and FQDESV (reference sequence). The CDR3 bases are TGTGCCAGCAGCTTTCAGGATACGCAGTATTTT. Amino acid sequence: CASSFQDTQYF.

The chain recombines TRBV10-1 with TRBJ2-2, with 11 nucleotides matching TRBD2. The V segment lost 4 bases and the J segment 0 bases; nucleotides outside the gene matches: 10. Germline CDR1 and CDR2: WNHNN and SYGVQD (reference sequence). The CDR3 consists of 19 residues. The CDR3 region has the DNA TGCGCCAGCAGTGGACTAGCGGGGATTTGGCCAACGAACACCGGGGAGCTGTTTTTT. This sequence encodes CASSGLAGIWPTNTGELFF.

This chain connects TRBV7-3 to TRBJ2-3, with 9 bases matching TRBD2. The CDR3 runs to 16 residues. Germline-derived CDR1 and CDR2 are SGHTA and FQGTGA. The J segment lost 6 bases and the V segment lost 2 bases, leaving 9 bases of the junction unmatched. The CDR3 coding sequence is TGTGCCAGCAGCTTAGGGGGCGGGGGGACTAGCGATACGCAGTATTTT. Amino acids: CASSLGGGGTSDTQYF. Looking up the rest from reference TRBV7-3 and TRBJ2-3 gives the full variable domain: GAGVSQTPSNKVTEKGKYVELRCDPISGHTALYWYRQSLGQGPEFLIYFQGTGAADDSGLPNDRFFAVRPEGSVSTLKIQRTERGDSAVYLCASSLGGGGTSDTQYFGPGTRLTVL.

The chain recombines TRBV19 with TRBJ1-2; D gene unclear. The CDR3 consists of 16 residues. Germline V gene data show CDR1 as LNHDA and CDR2 as SQIVND (reference sequence). V was shortened by 7 bases and J by 1 base, with 19 bases between the two germline ends. The CDR3, as DNA: TGTGCCAGTACCGAGGGCCCAGCTGAATTTAACTATGGCTACACCTTC. Translating it yields CASTEGPAEFNYGYTF.

This clone was seen just once. The chain links TRBV5-6 to TRBJ2-7; 9 nucleotides agree with TRBD2. The J segment lost 6 bases and the V segment lost 0 bases, leaving 1 base of the junction unmatched. Germline V gene lookup returns CDR1 SGHDT and CDR2 YYEEEE. This CDR3 is built from 13 residues. CDR3: CASSLGRGGEQYF. The CDR3 DNA reads as TGTGCCAGCAGCTTGGGGCGGGGGGGCGAGCAGTACTTC.

The CDR3 coding sequence is TGTGCCAGCAGTGATGGGGCGGAACTAATCGGGGAGCTGTTTTTT. This sequence encodes CASSDGAELIGELFF. The chain links TRBV6-1 to TRBJ2-2, with TRBD1 as a possible D gene (5 bases). Deletions cut 3 bases from V and 7 bases from J, with 15 bases between. The CDR3 is 15 residues long. From germline, CDR1 is MNHNS and CDR2 SASEGT.